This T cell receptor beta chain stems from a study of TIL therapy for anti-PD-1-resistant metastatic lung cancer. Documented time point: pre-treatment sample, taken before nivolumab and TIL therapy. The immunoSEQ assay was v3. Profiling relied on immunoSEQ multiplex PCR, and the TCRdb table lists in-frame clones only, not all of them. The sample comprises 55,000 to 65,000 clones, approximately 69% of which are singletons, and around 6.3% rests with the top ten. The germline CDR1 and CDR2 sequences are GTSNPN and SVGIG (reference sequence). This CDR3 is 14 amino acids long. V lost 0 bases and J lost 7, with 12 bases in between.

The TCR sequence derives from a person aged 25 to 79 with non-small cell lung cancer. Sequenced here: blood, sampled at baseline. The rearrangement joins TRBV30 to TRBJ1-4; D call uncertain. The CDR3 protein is CAWSVRSATEKLFF. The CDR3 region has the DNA TGTGCCTGGAGTGTGAGGAGTGCTACTGAAAAACTGTTTTTT.